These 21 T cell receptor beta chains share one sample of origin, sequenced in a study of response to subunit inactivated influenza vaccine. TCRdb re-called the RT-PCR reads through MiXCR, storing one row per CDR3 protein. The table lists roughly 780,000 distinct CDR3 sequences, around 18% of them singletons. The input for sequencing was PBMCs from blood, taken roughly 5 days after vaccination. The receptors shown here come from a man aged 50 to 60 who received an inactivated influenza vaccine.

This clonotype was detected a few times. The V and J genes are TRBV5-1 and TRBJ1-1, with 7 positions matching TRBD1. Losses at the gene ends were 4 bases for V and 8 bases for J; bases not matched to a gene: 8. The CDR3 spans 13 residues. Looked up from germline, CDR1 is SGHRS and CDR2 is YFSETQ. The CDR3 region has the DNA TGCGCCAGCAGCCCGGACAGGACCCACGAAGCTTTCTTT. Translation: CASSPDRTHEAFF.

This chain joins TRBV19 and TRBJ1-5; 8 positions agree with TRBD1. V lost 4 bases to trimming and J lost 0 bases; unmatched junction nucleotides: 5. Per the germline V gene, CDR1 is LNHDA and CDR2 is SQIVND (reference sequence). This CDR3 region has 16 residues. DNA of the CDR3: TGTGCCAGTAGTACAACAGGGGGTCATAGCAATCAGCCCCAGCATTTT. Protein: CASSTTGGHSNQPQHF.

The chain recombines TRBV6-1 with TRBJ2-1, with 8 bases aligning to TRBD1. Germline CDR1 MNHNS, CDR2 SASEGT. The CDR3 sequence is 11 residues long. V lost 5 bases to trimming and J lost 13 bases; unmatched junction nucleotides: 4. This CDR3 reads CASSTTGEQFF. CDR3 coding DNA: TGTGCCAGCAGTACGACAGGGGAACAGTTCTTC.

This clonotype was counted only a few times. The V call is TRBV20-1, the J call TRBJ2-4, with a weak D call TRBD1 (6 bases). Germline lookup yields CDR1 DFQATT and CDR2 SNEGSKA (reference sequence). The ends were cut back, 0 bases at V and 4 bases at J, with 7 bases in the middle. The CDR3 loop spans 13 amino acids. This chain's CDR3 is CSARDGTKNIQYF. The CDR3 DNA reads TGCAGTGCTAGAGACGGGACAAAAAACATTCAGTACTTC.

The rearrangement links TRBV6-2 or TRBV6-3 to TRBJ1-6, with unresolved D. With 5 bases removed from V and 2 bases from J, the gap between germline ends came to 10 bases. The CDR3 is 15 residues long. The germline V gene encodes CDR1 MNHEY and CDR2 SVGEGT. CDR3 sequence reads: CASSPTQTYNSPLHF. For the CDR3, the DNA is TGTGCCAGCAGTCCAACTCAGACCTATAATTCACCCCTCCACTTT.

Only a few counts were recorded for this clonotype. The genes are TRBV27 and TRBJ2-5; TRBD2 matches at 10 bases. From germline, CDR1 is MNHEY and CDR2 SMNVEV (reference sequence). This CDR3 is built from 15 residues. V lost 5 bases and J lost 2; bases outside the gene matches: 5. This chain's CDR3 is CASSPLAGAQETQYF. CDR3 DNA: TGTGCCAGCAGTCCCCTAGCGGGGGCTCAAGAGACCCAGTACTTC.

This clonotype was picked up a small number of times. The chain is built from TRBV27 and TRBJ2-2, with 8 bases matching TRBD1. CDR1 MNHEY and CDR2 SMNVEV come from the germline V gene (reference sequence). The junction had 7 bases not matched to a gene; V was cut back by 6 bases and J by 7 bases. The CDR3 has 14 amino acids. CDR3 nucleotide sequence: TGTGCCAGCAGATTGGACAGGGTGGACGGGGAGCTGTTTTTT. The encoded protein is CASRLDRVDGELFF.

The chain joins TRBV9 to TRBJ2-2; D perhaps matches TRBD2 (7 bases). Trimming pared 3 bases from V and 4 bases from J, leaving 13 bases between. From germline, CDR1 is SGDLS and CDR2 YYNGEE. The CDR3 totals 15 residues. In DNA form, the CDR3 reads TGTGCCAGCAGCGAGGGGGGGCAGGTCACCGGGGAGCTGTTTTTT. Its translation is CASSEGGQVTGELFF. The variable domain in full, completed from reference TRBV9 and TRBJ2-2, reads DSGVTQTPKHLITATGQRVTLRCSPRSGDLSVYWYQQSLDQGLQFLIQYYNGEERAKGNILERFSAQQFPDLHSELNLSSLELGDSALYFCASSEGGQVTGELFFGEGSRLTVL.

The CDR3, as DNA: TGTGCCAGCAGCTTAGCGCAGGGCAGGGGGCTGTATAGCAATCAGCCCCAGCATTTT. It codes for CASSLAQGRGLYSNQPQHF. This chain uses TRBV7-8 with TRBJ1-5, with 8 nucleotides matching TRBD1. The CDR3 runs 19 residues. Germline V gene sequence: CDR1 SGHVS, CDR2 FQNEAQ. Unmatched junction bases numbered 10, after V lost 0 bases and J lost 0 bases.

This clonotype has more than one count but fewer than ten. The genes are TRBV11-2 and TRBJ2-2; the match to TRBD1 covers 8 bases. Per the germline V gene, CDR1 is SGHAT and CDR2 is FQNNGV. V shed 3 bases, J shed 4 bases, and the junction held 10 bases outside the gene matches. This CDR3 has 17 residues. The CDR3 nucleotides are TGTGCCAGCAGCTTGAGGCAGGGGGCTTATCTCACCGGGGAGCTGTTTTTT. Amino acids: CASSLRQGAYLTGELFF.

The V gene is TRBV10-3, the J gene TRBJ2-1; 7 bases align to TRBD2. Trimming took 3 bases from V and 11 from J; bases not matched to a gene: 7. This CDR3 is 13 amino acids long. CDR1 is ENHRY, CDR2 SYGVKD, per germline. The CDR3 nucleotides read TGTGCCATCAGTGACGTGAGGCGGGGGAAGCAGTTCTTC. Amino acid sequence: CAISDVRRGKQFF.

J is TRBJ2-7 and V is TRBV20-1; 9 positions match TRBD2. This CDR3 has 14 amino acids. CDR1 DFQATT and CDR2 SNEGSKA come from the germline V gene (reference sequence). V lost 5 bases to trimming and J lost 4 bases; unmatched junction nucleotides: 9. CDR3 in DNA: TGCAGTGCTCGCTATGGGCTAGCGGGATACGAGCAGTACTTC. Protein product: CSARYGLAGYEQYF.

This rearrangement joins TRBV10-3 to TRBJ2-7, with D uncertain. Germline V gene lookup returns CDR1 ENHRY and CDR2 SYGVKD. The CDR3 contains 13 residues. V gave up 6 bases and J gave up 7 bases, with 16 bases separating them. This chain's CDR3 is CAISPESFGEQYF. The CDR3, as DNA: TGTGCCATCAGCCCGGAATCATTTGGGGAGCAGTACTTC.

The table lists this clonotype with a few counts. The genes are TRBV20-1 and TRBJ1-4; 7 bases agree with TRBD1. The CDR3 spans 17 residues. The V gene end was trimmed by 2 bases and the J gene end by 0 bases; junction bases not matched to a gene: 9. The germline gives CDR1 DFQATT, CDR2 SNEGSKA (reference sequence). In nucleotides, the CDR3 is TGCAGTGCTAGAAGGGGACAGCCGCGAACAACTAATGAAAAACTGTTTTTT. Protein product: CSARRGQPRTTNEKLFF.

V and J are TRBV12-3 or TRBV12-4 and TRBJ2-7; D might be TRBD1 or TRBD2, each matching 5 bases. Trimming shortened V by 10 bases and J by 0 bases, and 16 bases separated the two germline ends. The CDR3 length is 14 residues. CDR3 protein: CATRPGPLSYEQYF. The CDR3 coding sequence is TGTGCCACGCGTCCGGGACCCCTCTCCTACGAGCAGTACTTC.

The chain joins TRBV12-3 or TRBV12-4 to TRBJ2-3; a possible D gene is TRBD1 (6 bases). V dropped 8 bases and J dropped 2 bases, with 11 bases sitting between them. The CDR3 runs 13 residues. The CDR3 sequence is CASAQGFTDTQYF. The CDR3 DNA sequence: TGTGCCAGCGCACAGGGCTTCACAGATACGCAGTATTTT.

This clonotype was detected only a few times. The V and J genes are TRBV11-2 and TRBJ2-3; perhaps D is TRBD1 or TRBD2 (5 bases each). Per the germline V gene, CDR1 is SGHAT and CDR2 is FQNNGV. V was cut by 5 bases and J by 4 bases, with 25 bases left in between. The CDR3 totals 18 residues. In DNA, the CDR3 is TGTGCCAGCAGCCGGGCGGCGGGTTGGAAGCTAGGGGCAGATACGCAGTATTTT. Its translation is CASSRAAGWKLGADTQYF.

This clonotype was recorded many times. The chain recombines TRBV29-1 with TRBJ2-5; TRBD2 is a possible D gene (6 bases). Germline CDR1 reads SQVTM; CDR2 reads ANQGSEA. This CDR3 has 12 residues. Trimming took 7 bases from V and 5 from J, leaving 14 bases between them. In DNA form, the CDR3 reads TGCAGCGCCATGGGACTCGGGGAGACCCAGTACTTC. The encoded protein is CSAMGLGETQYF.

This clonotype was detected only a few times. CDR3 DNA sequence: TGCAGTGCCCGAGGGTCTGGGGCCTCCAATACGCAGTATTTT. Translated, it gives CSARGSGASNTQYF. J is TRBJ2-3 and V is TRBV20-1; D assignment may be TRBD1 or TRBD2 (5 bases each). The CDR3 is made up of 14 amino acids. In germline, CDR1 is DFQATT, CDR2 SNEGSKA (reference sequence). V was pared by 6 bases and J by 7 bases, with 20 bases between.

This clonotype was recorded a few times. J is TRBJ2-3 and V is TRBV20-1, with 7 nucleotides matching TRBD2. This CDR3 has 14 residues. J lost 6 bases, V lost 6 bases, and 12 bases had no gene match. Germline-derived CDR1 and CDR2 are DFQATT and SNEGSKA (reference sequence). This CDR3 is CSAITLATIDTQYF. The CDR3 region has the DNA TGCAGTGCCATCACACTAGCGACCATTGATACGCAGTATTTT.

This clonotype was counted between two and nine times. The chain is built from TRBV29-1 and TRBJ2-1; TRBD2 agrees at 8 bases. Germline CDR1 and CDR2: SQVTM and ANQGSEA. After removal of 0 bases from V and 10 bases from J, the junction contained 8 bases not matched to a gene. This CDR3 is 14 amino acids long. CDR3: CSVEEDRVAGEQFF. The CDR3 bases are TGCAGCGTTGAAGAGGACCGAGTAGCGGGAGAGCAGTTCTTC.